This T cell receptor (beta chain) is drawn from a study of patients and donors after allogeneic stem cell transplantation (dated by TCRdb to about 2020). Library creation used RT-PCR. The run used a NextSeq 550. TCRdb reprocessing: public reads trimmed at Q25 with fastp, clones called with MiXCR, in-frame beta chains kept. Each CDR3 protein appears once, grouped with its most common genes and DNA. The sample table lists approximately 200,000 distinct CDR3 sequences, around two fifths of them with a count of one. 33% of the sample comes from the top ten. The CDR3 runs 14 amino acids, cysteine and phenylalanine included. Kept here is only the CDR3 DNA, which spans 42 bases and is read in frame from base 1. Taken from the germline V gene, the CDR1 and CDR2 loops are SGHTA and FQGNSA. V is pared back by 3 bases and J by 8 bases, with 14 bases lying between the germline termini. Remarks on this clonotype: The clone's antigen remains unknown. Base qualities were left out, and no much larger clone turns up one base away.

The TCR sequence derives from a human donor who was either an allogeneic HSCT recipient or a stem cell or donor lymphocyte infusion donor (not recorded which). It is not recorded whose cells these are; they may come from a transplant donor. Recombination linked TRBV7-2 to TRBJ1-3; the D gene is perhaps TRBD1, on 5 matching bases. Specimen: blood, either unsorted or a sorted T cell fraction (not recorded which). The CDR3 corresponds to CASSLGGKRYTIYF. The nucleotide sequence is TGTGCCAGCAGCTTGGGGGGAAAGCGGTACACCATATATTTT.